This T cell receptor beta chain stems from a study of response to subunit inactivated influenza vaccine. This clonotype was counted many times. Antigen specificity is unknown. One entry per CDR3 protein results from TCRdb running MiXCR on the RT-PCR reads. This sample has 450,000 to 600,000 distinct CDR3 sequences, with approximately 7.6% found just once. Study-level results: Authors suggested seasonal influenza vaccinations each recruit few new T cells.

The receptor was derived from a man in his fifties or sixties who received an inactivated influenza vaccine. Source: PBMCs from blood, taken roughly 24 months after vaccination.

CDR3 in DNA: TGTGCCAGCAGCCTTTTTGGTGGCTCTGGAAACACCATATATTTT. It is translated as CASSLFGGSGNTIYF. The V call is TRBV5-6, the J call TRBJ1-3; D remains unclear. The CDR3 is 15 amino acids. V dropped 4 bases and J dropped 0 bases, with 11 bases sitting between them. Per the germline V gene, CDR1 is SGHDT and CDR2 is YYEEEE.